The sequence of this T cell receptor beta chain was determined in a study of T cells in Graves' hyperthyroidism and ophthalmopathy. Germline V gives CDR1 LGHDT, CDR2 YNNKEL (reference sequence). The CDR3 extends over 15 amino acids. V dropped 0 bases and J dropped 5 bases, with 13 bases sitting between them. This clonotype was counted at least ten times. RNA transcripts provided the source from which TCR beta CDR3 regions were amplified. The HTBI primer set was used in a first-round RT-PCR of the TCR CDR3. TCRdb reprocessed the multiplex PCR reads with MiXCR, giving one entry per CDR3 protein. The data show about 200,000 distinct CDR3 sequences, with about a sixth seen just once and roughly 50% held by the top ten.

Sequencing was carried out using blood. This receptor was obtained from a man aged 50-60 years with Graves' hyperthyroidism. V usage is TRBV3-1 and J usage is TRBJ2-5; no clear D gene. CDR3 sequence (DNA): TGTGCCAGCAGCCAAGATCTTGGTGGTGACGAGACCCAGTACTTC. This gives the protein CASSQDLGGDETQYF.